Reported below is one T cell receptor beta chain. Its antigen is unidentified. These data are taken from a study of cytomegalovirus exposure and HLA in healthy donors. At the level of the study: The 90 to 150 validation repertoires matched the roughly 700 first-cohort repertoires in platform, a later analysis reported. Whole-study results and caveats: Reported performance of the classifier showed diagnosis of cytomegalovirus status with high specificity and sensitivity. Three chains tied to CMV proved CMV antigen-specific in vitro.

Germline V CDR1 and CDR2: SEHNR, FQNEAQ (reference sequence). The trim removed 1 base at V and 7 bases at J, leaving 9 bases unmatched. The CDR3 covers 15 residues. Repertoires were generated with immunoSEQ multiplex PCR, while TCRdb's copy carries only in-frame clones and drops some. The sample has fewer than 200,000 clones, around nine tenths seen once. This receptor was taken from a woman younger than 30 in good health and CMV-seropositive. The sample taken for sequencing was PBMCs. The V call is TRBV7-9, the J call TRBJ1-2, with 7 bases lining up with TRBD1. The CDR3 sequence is CASSLDHGTVAGYTF. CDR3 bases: TGTGCCAGCAGCTTAGATCACGGGACAGTGGCTGGCTACACCTTC.